The clone carrying this T cell receptor beta chain was recorded only once. Its target is not known. The length of the CDR3 is 16 residues. TCR alpha and TCR beta cDNA libraries with sample barcodes and UMIs came from 5'RACE using constant-segment primers. TCRdb reprocessed the 5' RACE reads with MiXCR, giving one entry per CDR3 protein. The sample consists of 200,000 to 250,000 distinct CDR3 sequences, under 12% of them appearing once. The data are from a study of T-cell memory formation after mild COVID-19. The wider study: TCR clusters were mostly donor specific. Findings of the study overall: Contracting clones, day 15 to 85, had balanced CD4/CD8, and later expanders favored CD4+.

The source is a man between 18 and 35 years old who had mild COVID-19 (a few samples of this study predate the infection). Cell type and time point are not known. The sample consisted of PBMCs or a T cell subset sorted from them (not recorded which). J is TRBJ1-1 and V is TRBV12-2. TRBV12-2 is a pseudogene locus. The CDR3 reads CASRLAPGRANTEAFF. In DNA form, the CDR3 reads TGTGCAAGTCGCTTAGCTCCAGGCAGGGCAAACACTGAAGCTTTCTTT.